The entry below gives a single T cell receptor (beta chain) sequence along with its context. Germline CDR1 and CDR2: LGHNT and FRNRAP. V was pared by 2 bases and J by 4 bases, with 18 bases between. The CDR3 is 17 residues long. The data were obtained in a study of blood T cell repertoires in COVID-19. Original data processing: Nucleated cell counts were estimated from reference gene primer amplification. Repertoires were generated with immunoSEQ multiplex PCR, while TCRdb's copy carries only in-frame clones and drops some. That table gives V, J and clone size, and the DNA gave D and trimming. The table lists 120,000 to 150,000 clones, about nine tenths of them singletons.

The sequence came from a woman between 40 and 55 years old who had been exposed to COVID-19. The rearrangement joins TRBV12-5 to TRBJ1-5; the D gene is possibly TRBD1 (5 bases). Sequencing was carried out using PBMCs or T cells enriched from blood (not recorded which). Written as DNA, the CDR3 is TGTGCTAGTGGTTTGCCCTCGGGTACCACAGGAAATCAGCCCCAGCATTTT. It encodes CASGLPSGTTGNQPQHF. Looking up the rest from reference TRBV12-5 and TRBJ1-5 gives the full variable domain: DARVTQTPRHKVTEMGQEVTMRCQPILGHNTVFWYRQTMMQGLELLAYFRNRAPLDDSGMPKDRFSAEMPDATLATLKIQPSEPRDSAVYFCASGLPSGTTGNQPQHFGDGTRLSIL.